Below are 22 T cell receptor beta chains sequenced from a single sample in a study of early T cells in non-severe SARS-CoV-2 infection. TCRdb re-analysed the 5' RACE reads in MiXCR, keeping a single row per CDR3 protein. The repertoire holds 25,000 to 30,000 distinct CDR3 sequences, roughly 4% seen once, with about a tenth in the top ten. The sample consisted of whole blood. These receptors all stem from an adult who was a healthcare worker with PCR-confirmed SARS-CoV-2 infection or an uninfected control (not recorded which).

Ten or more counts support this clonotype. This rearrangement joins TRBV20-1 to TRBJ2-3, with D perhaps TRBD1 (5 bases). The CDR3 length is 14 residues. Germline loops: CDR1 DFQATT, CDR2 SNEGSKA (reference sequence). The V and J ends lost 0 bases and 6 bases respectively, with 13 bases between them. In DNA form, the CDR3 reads TGCAGTGCTAGAGAAGGTGGGGCGGCGGATACGCAGTATTTT. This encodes CSAREGGAADTQYF.

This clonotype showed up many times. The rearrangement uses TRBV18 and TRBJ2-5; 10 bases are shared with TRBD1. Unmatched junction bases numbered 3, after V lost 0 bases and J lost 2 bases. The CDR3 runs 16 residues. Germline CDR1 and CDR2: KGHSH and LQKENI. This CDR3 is CASSPPGQGLQETQYF. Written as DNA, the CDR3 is TGTGCCAGCTCACCACCGGGACAGGGGTTACAAGAGACCCAGTACTTC.

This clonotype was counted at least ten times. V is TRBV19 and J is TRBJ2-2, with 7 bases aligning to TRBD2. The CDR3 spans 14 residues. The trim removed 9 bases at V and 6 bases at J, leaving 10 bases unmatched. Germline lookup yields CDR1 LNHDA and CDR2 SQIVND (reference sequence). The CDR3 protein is CASSTGGHAGELFF. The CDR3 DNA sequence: TGTGCCAGCTCCACGGGAGGCCATGCCGGGGAGCTGTTTTTT.

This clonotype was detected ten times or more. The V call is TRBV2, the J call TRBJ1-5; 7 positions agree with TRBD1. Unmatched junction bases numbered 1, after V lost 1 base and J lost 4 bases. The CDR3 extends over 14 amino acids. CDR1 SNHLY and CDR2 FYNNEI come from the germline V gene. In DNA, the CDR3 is TGTGCCAGCAGTGAAGGACAGGGTAATCAGCCCCAGCATTTT. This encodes CASSEGQGNQPQHF.

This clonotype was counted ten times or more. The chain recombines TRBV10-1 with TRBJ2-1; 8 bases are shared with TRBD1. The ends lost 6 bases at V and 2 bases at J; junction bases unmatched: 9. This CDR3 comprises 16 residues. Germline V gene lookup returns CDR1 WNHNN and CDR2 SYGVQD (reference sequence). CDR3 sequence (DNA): TGCGCCAGCAGCCCACATGACAGGGGACCCTACAATGAGCAGTTCTTC. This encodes CASSPHDRGPYNEQFF.

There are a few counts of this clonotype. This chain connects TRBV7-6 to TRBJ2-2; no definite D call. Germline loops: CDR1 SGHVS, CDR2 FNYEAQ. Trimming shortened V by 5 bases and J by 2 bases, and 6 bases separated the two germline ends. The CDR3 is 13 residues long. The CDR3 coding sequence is TGTGCCAGCAGCCGAATAAACACCGGGGAGCTGTTTTTT. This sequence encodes CASSRINTGELFF.

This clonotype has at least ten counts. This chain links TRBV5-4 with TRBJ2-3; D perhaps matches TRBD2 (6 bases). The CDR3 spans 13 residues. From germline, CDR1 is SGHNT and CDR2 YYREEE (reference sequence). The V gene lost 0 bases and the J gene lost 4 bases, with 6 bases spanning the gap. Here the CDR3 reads CASSLERADTQYF. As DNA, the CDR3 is TGTGCCAGCAGCTTGGAGCGGGCAGATACGCAGTATTTT.

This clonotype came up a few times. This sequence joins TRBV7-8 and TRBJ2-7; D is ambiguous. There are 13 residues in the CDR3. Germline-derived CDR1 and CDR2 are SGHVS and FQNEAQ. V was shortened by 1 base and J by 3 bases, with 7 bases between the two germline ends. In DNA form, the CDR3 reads TGTGCCAGCAGCTTAGGTGGGCTCTACGAGCAGTACTTC. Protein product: CASSLGGLYEQYF.

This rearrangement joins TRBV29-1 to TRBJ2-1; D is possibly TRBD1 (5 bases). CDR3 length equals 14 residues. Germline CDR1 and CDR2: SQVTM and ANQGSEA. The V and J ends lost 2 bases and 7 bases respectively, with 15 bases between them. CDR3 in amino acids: CSVETGRGKNEQFF. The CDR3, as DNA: TGCAGCGTTGAAACGGGTAGGGGCAAGAATGAGCAGTTCTTC.

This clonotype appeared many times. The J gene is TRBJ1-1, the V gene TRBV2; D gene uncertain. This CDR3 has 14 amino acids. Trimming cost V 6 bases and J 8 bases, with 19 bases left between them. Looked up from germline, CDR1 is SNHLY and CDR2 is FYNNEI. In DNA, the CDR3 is TGTGCCAGCAGCTTCGCGACGGCTGCGACCGAAGCTTTCTTT. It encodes CASSFATAATEAFF.

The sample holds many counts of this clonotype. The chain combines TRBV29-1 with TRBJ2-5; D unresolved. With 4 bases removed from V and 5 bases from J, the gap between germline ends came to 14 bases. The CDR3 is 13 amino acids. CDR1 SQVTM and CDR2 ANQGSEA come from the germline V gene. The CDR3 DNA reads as TGCAGCGTTGCCCAGGTTGAATGGGAGACCCAGTACTTC. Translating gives CSVAQVEWETQYF.

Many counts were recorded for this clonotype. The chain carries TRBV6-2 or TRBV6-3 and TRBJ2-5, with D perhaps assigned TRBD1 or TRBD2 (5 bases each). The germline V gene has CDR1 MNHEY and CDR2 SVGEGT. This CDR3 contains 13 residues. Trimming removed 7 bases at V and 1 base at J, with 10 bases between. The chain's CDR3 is CASKRGSQETQYF. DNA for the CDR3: TGTGCCAGCAAACGGGGCTCCCAAGAGACCCAGTACTTC.

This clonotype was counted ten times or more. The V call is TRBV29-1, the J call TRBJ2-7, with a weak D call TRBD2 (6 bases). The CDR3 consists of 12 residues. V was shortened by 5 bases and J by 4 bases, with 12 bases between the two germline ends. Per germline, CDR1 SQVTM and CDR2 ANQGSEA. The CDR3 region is CSVPYGGYEQYF. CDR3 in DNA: TGCAGCGTTCCCTACGGAGGGTACGAGCAGTACTTC.

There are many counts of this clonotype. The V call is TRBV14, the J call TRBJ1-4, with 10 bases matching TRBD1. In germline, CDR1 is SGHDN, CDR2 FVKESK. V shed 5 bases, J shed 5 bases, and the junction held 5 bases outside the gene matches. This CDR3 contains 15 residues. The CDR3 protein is CASSLVTGGNEKLFF. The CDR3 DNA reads TGTGCCAGCAGCTTGGTGACAGGGGGCAATGAAAAACTGTTTTTT.

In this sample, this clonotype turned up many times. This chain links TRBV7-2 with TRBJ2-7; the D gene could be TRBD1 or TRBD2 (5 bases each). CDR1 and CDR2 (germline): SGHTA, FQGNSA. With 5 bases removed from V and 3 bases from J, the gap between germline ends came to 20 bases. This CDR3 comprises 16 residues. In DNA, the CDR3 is TGTGCCAGCAGCCCACGGTTCGGGACGCACATCTACGAGCAGTACTTC. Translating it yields CASSPRFGTHIYEQYF.

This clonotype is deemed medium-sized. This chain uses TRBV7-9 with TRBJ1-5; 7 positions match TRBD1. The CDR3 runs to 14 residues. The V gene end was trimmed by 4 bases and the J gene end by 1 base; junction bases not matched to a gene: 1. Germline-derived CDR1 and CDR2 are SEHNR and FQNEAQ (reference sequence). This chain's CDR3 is CASSSTGSNQPQHF. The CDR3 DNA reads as TGTGCCAGCAGCTCGACAGGGAGCAATCAGCCCCAGCATTTT.

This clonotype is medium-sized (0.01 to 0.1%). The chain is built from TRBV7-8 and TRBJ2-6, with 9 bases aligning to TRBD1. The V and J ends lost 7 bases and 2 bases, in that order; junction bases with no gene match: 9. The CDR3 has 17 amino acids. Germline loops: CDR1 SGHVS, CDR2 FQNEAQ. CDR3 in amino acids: CASTPRGDRAGANVLTF. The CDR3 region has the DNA TGTGCCAGCACCCCGAGGGGGGACAGGGCTGGGGCCAACGTCCTGACTTTC.

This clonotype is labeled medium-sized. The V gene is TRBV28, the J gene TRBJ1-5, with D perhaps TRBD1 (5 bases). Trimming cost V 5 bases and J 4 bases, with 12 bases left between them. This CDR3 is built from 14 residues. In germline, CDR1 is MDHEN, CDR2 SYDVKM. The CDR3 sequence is CASSPGASNQPQHF. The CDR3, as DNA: TGTGCCAGCAGTCCCGGGGCGAGTAATCAGCCCCAGCATTTT.

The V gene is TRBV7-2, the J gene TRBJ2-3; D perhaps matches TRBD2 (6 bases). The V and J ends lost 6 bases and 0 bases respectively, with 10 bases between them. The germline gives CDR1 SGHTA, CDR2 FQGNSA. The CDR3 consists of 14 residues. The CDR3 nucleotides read TGTGCCAGCAGTAGGCGGGAAAGCACAGATACGCAGTATTTT. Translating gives CASSRRESTDTQYF.

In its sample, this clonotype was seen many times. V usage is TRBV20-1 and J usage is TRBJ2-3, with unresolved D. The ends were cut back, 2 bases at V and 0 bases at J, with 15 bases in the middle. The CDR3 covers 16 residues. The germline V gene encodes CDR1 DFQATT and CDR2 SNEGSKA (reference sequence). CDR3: CSARPLLVESTDTQYF. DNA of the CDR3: TGCAGTGCTAGACCTCTTTTGGTGGAGAGCACAGATACGCAGTATTTT.

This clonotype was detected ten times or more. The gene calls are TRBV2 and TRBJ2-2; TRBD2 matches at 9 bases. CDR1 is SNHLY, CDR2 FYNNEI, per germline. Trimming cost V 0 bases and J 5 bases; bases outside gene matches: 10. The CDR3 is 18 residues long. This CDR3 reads CASSEAILAGRTTGELFF. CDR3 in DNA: TGTGCCAGCAGTGAAGCGATCCTAGCGGGACGGACTACCGGGGAGCTGTTTTTT.

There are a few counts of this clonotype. The CDR3 coding sequence is TGTGCCAGCAGCGTAGCAGGGACAGGGTCGACCTACGAGCAGTACTTC. Translated, it gives CASSVAGTGSTYEQYF. V usage is TRBV9 and J usage is TRBJ2-7; 9 bases are shared with TRBD1. The germline V gene has CDR1 SGDLS and CDR2 YYNGEE. After removal of 0 bases from V and 2 bases from J, the junction contained 6 bases not matched to a gene. The CDR3 has 16 amino acids. The variable domain in full, with the rest retrieved from reference TRBV9 and TRBJ2-7, is DSGVTQTPKHLITATGQRVTLRCSPRSGDLSVYWYQQSLDQGLQFLIQYYNGEERAKGNILERFSAQQFPDLHSELNLSSLELGDSALYFCASSVAGTGSTYEQYFGPGTRLTVT.